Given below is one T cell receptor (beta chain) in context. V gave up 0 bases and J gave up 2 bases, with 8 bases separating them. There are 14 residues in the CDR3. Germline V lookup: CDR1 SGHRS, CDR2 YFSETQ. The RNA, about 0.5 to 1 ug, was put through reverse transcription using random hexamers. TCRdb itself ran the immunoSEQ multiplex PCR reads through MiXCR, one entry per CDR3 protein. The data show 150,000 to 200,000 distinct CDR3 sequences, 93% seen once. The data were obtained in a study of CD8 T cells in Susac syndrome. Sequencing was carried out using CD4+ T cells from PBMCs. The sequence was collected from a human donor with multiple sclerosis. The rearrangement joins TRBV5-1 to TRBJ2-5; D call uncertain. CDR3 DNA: TGCGCCAGCAGCTTGGGACACCCGCAAGAGACCCAGTACTTC. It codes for CASSLGHPQETQYF. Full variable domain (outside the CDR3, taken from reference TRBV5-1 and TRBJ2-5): KAGVTQTPRYLIKTRGQQVTLSCSPISGHRSVSWYQQTPGQGLQFLFEYFSETQRNKGNFPGRFSGRQFSNSRSEMNVSTLELGDSALYLCASSLGHPQETQYFGPGTRLLVL.